The 21 T cell receptor beta chains below were found in one sample sequenced in a study of OX40 agonist ivuxolimab in advanced cancers. Repertoires were generated with immunoSEQ multiplex PCR, while TCRdb's copy carries only in-frame clones and drops some. The sample consists of more than 70,000 clones, roughly nine tenths of them appearing once. The starting material was CD4+ or CD8+ T cells sorted from blood, obtained in a trial of the OX40 agonist ivuxolimab. The receptors were gathered from an adult with an advanced solid tumor such as melanoma, head and neck, liver or kidney cancer.

The gene calls are TRBV5-1 and TRBJ2-7; D is undetermined. Trimming took 1 base from V and 2 from J, leaving 7 bases between them. The CDR3 sequence is 13 residues long. The germline V gene encodes CDR1 SGHRS and CDR2 YFSETQ. The CDR3, as DNA: TGCGCCAGCAGCTTGACGTCCCCCTACGAGCAGTACTTC. Translated, it gives CASSLTSPYEQYF. Based on the CDR3 plus reference TRBV5-1 and TRBJ2-7, the full variable domain is KAGVTQTPRYLIKTRGQQVTLSCSPISGHRSVSWYQQTPGQGLQFLFEYFSETQRNKGNFPGRFSGRQFSNSRSEMNVSTLELGDSALYLCASSLTSPYEQYFGPGTRLTVT.

The gene calls are TRBV7-2 and TRBJ2-1, with D unresolved. The CDR3 is made up of 14 amino acids. The germline V gene encodes CDR1 SGHTA and CDR2 FQGNSA. Trimming shortened V by 5 bases and J by 2 bases, and 10 bases separated the two germline ends. This CDR3 is CASSPDPTYNEQFF. The DNA of the CDR3 is TGTGCCAGCAGCCCCGACCCGACCTACAATGAGCAGTTCTTC.

The J gene is TRBJ1-5, the V gene TRBV7-2; D unresolved. CDR1 is SGHTA and CDR2 is FQGNSA in the germline V gene. V gave up 1 base and J gave up 3 bases, with 4 bases separating them. The CDR3 loop spans 13 amino acids. The CDR3 loop is CASSLESNQPQHF. The CDR3 nucleotides read TGTGCCAGCAGCTTAGAGTCCAATCAGCCCCAGCATTTT.

This chain links TRBV9 with TRBJ2-7; 14 positions agree with TRBD2. Germline CDR1 SGDLS, CDR2 YYNGEE. Trimming took 3 bases from V and 5 from J; bases not matched to a gene: 7. The CDR3 contains 16 residues. CDR3 amino acids: CASSGLAGGPSDEQYF. CDR3 nucleotide sequence: TGTGCCAGCAGCGGACTAGCGGGAGGGCCGAGCGACGAGCAGTACTTC.

The chain is built from TRBV28 and TRBJ2-3; 15 bases line up with TRBD2. J gave up 0 bases and V 4 bases, and 5 bases lay outside the gene matches. CDR3 length: 18 residues. From germline, CDR1 is MDHEN and CDR2 SYDVKM. CDR3 bases: TGTGCCAGCAGTTCAGGGACTAGCGGGAGGTTTAGCACAGATACGCAGTATTTT. Translation: CASSSGTSGRFSTDTQYF.

This clone was picked up one time. The V gene is TRBV4-1, the J gene TRBJ2-3; TRBD2 aligns across 12 bases. The CDR3 has 20 residues. Trimming removed 3 bases from V and 0 bases from J; junction bases left unmatched: 13. Germline V gene sequence: CDR1 MGHRA, CDR2 YSYEKL. The CDR3 reads CASSHQTGLAGGPSTDTQYF. The CDR3 DNA follows: TGCGCCAGCAGCCACCAGACAGGCCTAGCGGGAGGGCCAAGCACAGATACGCAGTATTTT.

The rearrangement joins TRBV28 to TRBJ2-1, with D unresolved. The V end was cut by 4 bases, the J end by 9 bases, with 7 bases between. Germline lookup yields CDR1 MDHEN and CDR2 SYDVKM. This CDR3 is built from 11 residues. The CDR3 sequence is CASSSSFEQFF. The CDR3 region has the DNA TGTGCCAGCAGTTCATCCTTTGAGCAGTTCTTC.

The chain recombines TRBV5-1 with TRBJ2-3, with 10 bases identical to TRBD2. Germline V gene lookup returns CDR1 SGHRS and CDR2 YFSETQ. CDR3 length equals 19 residues. J was trimmed by 0 bases and V by 0 bases; bases with no gene match: 10. The CDR3 sequence is CASSLAGLATRTSTDTQYF. The CDR3 region has the DNA TGCGCCAGCAGCTTGGCGGGACTAGCGACCCGTACTAGCACAGATACGCAGTATTTT.

CDR3 sequence reads: CASSSRAYGYTF. For the CDR3, the DNA is TGTGCCAGCAGTTCGAGGGCCTATGGCTACACCTTC. J is TRBJ1-2 and V is TRBV28; D is undetermined. This CDR3 has 12 amino acids. The V gene lost 4 bases and the J gene lost 4 bases, with 7 bases spanning the gap. Germline-derived CDR1 and CDR2 are MDHEN and SYDVKM.

The chain has TRBV19 and TRBJ2-5; D may be TRBD1 (6 bases). This CDR3 spans 15 amino acids. Germline V gene data show CDR1 as LNHDA and CDR2 as SQIVND (reference sequence). The V and J ends lost 5 bases and 5 bases respectively, with 18 bases between them. In DNA, the CDR3 is TGTGCCAGTAGTCACCTAGGGAGTCAGGGGGAGACCCAGTACTTC. Translated, it gives CASSHLGSQGETQYF.

As regards this clone: Relative to the germline gene, one junction end is altered; a read error may explain this. The chain joins TRBV30 to TRBJ2-1; the D gene is possibly TRBD2 (6 bases). The CDR3 length is 14 residues. The germline gives CDR1 GTSNPN, CDR2 SVGIG (reference sequence). CDR3 nucleotides: TGTGCCTGGAGTGTACAACCGGGGGACCCCCGTCGGGTCTTC. Translating it yields CAWSVQPGDPRRVF.

V usage is TRBV21-1 and J usage is TRBJ2-5; no check of the table's D call, TRBD2, against the DNA was made. TRBV21-1 is flagged as a pseudogene. The CDR3 extends over 14 amino acids. Here the CDR3 DNA reads TGTGCCAGCGTCTCAAAAAGGCGGCGGGAGACCCAGTACTTC. Translating gives CASVSKRRRETQYF.

The rearrangement links TRBV6-5 to TRBJ1-4, with 10 bases lining up with TRBD1. The CDR3 has 16 amino acids. Looked up from germline, CDR1 is MNHEY and CDR2 is SVGAGI. The junction had 6 bases not matched to a gene; V was cut back by 0 bases and J by 8 bases. DNA of the CDR3: TGTGCCAGCAGTTACTCGACAGGGGGCACTTTAGAAAAACTGTTTTTT. Amino acids: CASSYSTGGTLEKLFF.

V gene TRBV18 combines with J gene TRBJ2-3; D not resolved. This CDR3 is 16 amino acids long. The V gene's germline CDR1 is KGHSH and CDR2 LQKENI. The V gene lost 1 base and the J gene lost 2 bases, with 13 bases spanning the gap. The CDR3 region is CASSPLSGSSTDTQYF. The CDR3 coding sequence is TGTGCCAGCTCACCACTTTCAGGCAGTTCCACAGATACGCAGTATTTT.

The chain employs TRBV11-2 and TRBJ2-3, with unresolved D. CDR3 length: 14 residues. CDR1 is SGHAT and CDR2 is FQNNGV in the germline V gene. The V end was cut by 3 bases, the J end by 6 bases, with 13 bases between. CDR3 in amino acids: CASSLDPTGDTQYF. For the CDR3, the DNA is TGTGCCAGCAGCTTGGACCCCACCGGGGATACGCAGTATTTT.

This clone was observed a few times. The rearrangement links TRBV7-9 to TRBJ2-7; the D is unclear. The CDR3 runs 16 residues. CDR1 and CDR2 (germline): SEHNR, FQNEAQ (reference sequence). Trimming took off 1 base at V and 0 bases at J, with 13 bases between the two ends. For the CDR3, the DNA is TGTGCCAGCAGCTTAGTCCCGGGCCCCAGCTCCTACGAGCAGTACTTC. As protein: CASSLVPGPSSYEQYF.

This chain links TRBV4-2 with TRBJ1-1; TRBD1 matches 9 bases. CDR1 and CDR2 (germline): LGHNA, YNFKEQ. CDR3 size: 15 residues. V lost 0 bases, J lost 2 bases, and 1 base stayed unmatched. The CDR3 loop is CASSQEGQGNTEAFF. The CDR3 nucleotides are TGTGCCAGCAGCCAAGAGGGACAGGGTAACACTGAAGCTTTCTTT.

V is TRBV6-6 and J is TRBJ1-5; D not certain. CDR3 length: 15 amino acids. Trimming stripped 2 bases from V and 7 bases from J, with 15 bases between. Per germline, CDR1 MNHNY and CDR2 SVGAGI (reference sequence). The CDR3 protein is CASSYRDSLPQPQHF. The CDR3 DNA is TGTGCCAGCAGTTACCGAGACTCTCTCCCCCAGCCCCAGCATTTT.

The chain combines TRBV5-1 with TRBJ2-1, with D possibly matching TRBD1 (6 bases). The CDR3 loop spans 13 amino acids. Germline lookup yields CDR1 SGHRS and CDR2 YFSETQ. The ends were cut back, 2 bases at V and 8 bases at J, with 11 bases in the middle. CDR3 nucleotide sequence: TGCGCCAGCAGCTTACAGGGATTCGATGAGCAGTTCTTC. This translates into CASSLQGFDEQFF. The whole variable domain, remainder taken from reference TRBV5-1 and TRBJ2-1, is KAGVTQTPRYLIKTRGQQVTLSCSPISGHRSVSWYQQTPGQGLQFLFEYFSETQRNKGNFPGRFSGRQFSNSRSEMNVSTLELGDSALYLCASSLQGFDEQFFGPGTRLTVL.

The chain has TRBV4-3 and TRBJ2-1; D not certain. Between the trimmed V and J ends, which lost 0 bases and 0 bases, there was a span of 12 bases. This CDR3 contains 17 residues. Germline values: CDR1 LGHNA, CDR2 YSLEER. In nucleotides, the CDR3 is TGCGCCAGCAGCCAAGACAGCCAGAGAAGCTCCTACAATGAGCAGTTCTTC. Its protein product is CASSQDSQRSSYNEQFF.

The rearrangement links TRBV2 to TRBJ2-5; D possibly corresponds to TRBD1 (6 bases). From germline, CDR1 is SNHLY and CDR2 FYNNEI. Trimming shortened V by 8 bases and J by 3 bases, and 13 bases separated the two germline ends. The CDR3 consists of 13 residues. CDR3 residues: CASALTGKETQYF. The DNA of the CDR3 is TGTGCCAGCGCACTGACAGGAAAAGAGACCCAGTACTTC.